The 13 T cell receptor beta chains in this list originate from one sample, sequenced in a study of early T cells in non-severe SARS-CoV-2 infection. Each CDR3 protein is one row after TCRdb ran MiXCR on the 5' RACE reads. The profile shows tens of thousands of distinct CDR3 sequences, less than 15% of them singletons. The sample was whole blood. Receptor source: an adult who was a healthcare worker with PCR-confirmed SARS-CoV-2 infection or an uninfected control (not recorded which).

The V and J genes are TRBV29-1 and TRBJ2-7, with TRBD2 matching 9 bases. Germline CDR1 and CDR2: SQVTM and ANQGSEA. This CDR3 is built from 12 residues. After removal of 4 bases from V and 5 bases from J, the junction contained 3 bases not matched to a gene. CDR3 residues: CSVAGGGDEQYF. CDR3 nucleotides: TGCAGCGTTGCCGGCGGGGGGGACGAGCAGTACTTC.

Ten or more counts support this clonotype. This chain links TRBV29-1 with TRBJ2-1; D ambiguous. The CDR3 contains 13 residues. Trimming shortened V by 2 bases and J by 7 bases, and 12 bases separated the two germline ends. Looked up from germline, CDR1 is SQVTM and CDR2 is ANQGSEA. The CDR3 loop is CSVETRPGNEQFF. Written as DNA, the CDR3 is TGCAGCGTTGAAACACGACCAGGAAATGAGCAGTTCTTC.

This clonotype was recorded many times. V usage is TRBV5-1 and J usage is TRBJ2-3; D unclear. V dropped 2 bases and J dropped 3 bases, with 10 bases sitting between them. This CDR3 region has 14 residues. In germline, CDR1 is SGHRS, CDR2 YFSETQ. As DNA, the CDR3 is TGCGCCAGCAGCTTCCCCAGCAGGACAGATACGCAGTATTTT. Protein product: CASSFPSRTDTQYF.

This clonotype was found many times. This chain links TRBV6-4 with TRBJ2-1, with TRBD1 matching over 7 bases. There are 14 residues in the CDR3. V shed 2 bases and J 5 bases; nucleotides not matched to a gene: 3. The germline V gene has CDR1 MRHNA and CDR2 SNTAGT. The DNA of the CDR3 is TGTGCCAGCAGTGACACAGGGGACCACAATGAGCAGTTCTTC. Translating it yields CASSDTGDHNEQFF.

This clonotype was observed at least ten times. The gene calls are TRBV11-2 and TRBJ1-5, with 7 bases aligning to TRBD1. V dropped 2 bases and J dropped 4; count of bases not matched to a gene: 5. The CDR3 covers 15 residues. Germline values: CDR1 SGHAT, CDR2 FQNNGV. The DNA of the CDR3 is TGTGCCAGCAGCTTACGAGGGGGCGTGAATCAGCCCCAGCATTTT. This translates into CASSLRGGVNQPQHF.

There are a few counts of this clonotype. The rearrangement uses TRBV3-1 and TRBJ2-1; TRBD1 might be the D (5 bases). The germline V gene encodes CDR1 LGHDT and CDR2 YNNKEL (reference sequence). Trimming removed 2 bases from V and 6 bases from J, with 8 bases in between. This CDR3 is built from 13 residues. CDR3 amino acids: CASSQMTANEQFF. CDR3 DNA: TGTGCCAGCAGCCAAATGACAGCCAATGAGCAGTTCTTC.

This clonotype appeared a single time. The chain recombines TRBV7-9 with TRBJ1-3; possible D gene TRBD1, 6 bases. The CDR3 is 16 amino acids. V was shortened by 6 bases and J by 3 bases, with 18 bases between the two germline ends. CDR1 and CDR2 (germline): SEHNR, FQNEAQ (reference sequence). For the CDR3, the DNA is TGTGCCAGCAGTTCCAACCCCCAGGGGCGTGGAAACACCATATATTTT. Encoded protein: CASSSNPQGRGNTIYF.

This clonotype has at least ten counts. CDR3 coding DNA: TGTGCCAGCCTACTGCCAGGATACTACACTGAAGCTTTCTTT. This translates into CASLLPGYYTEAFF. This chain joins TRBV2 and TRBJ1-1; D unresolved. Germline V gives CDR1 SNHLY, CDR2 FYNNEI. V gave up 8 bases and J gave up 3 bases, with 16 bases separating them. The CDR3 spans 14 residues.

This chain uses TRBV7-6 with TRBJ2-3; possibly TRBD2 for D (7 bases). The CDR3 covers 14 residues. V gave up 11 bases and J gave up 2 bases, with 17 bases separating them. Germline V gene data show CDR1 as SGHVS and CDR2 as FNYEAQ. The CDR3 sequence is CAAAKGGATDTQYF. In nucleotides, the CDR3 is TGTGCCGCCGCAAAGGGGGGGGCCACAGATACGCAGTATTTT.

This clonotype has ten or more counts. The rearrangement links TRBV7-8 to TRBJ2-7; D uncertain. The CDR3 totals 15 residues. Germline V gene lookup returns CDR1 SGHVS and CDR2 FQNEAQ. V gave up 1 base and J gave up 3 bases, with 13 bases separating them. CDR3 region: CASSLGSGSYYEQYF. The CDR3 nucleotides are TGTGCCAGCAGCTTAGGGTCCGGCTCTTACTACGAGCAGTACTTC.

The sample holds many counts of this clonotype. The J gene is TRBJ2-7, the V gene TRBV6-1, with 11 bases fitting TRBD2. Germline CDR1 MNHNS, CDR2 SASEGT. The CDR3 has 15 amino acids. V shed 5 bases and J 2 bases; nucleotides not matched to a gene: 5. The CDR3 loop reads CASSLLAGETYEQYF. As DNA, the CDR3 is TGTGCCAGCAGTCTACTAGCGGGAGAGACCTACGAGCAGTACTTC.

This clonotype was counted ten times or more. The rearrangement joins TRBV9 to TRBJ1-1; 7 bases match TRBD1. The CDR3 extends over 14 amino acids. Germline CDR1 and CDR2: SGDLS and YYNGEE. Trimming at V came to 4 bases and at J to 4 bases, leaving 7 bases not matched to a gene. The DNA for the CDR3 is TGTGCCAGCAGCTTAAGACAGGGAAGCACTGAAGCTTTCTTT. The encoded protein is CASSLRQGSTEAFF.

This clonotype was observed at least ten times. V usage is TRBV4-1 and J usage is TRBJ2-1; D remains ambiguous. The CDR3 loop spans 15 amino acids. Germline CDR1 MGHRA, CDR2 YSYEKL. Trimming cost V 1 base and J 3 bases, with 10 bases left between them. Here the CDR3 reads CASSQVHDGYNEQFF. The DNA for the CDR3 is TGCGCCAGCAGCCAAGTTCACGACGGCTACAATGAGCAGTTCTTC.